The 23 T cell receptor beta chains given below trace back to one sample, sequenced in a study of shared T cell receptors in the human thymus. This table comes from immunoSEQ multiplex PCR, and its TCRdb copy is limited to in-frame clones, with some not included. Of approximately 580,000 clones in the sample, more than 75% were seen once. The same data also contributed to another study, on human thymus T cells.

Sequenced material: thymocytes. These receptors all come from a boy under two years old with a congenital heart defect.

CDR3 nucleotide sequence: TGCGCCAGCAGCCAGGACGGGACCCCGGAGGGCGCCGGGGAGCTGTTTTTT. It specifies CASSQDGTPEGAGELFF. The gene calls are TRBV4-3 and TRBJ2-2, with a tentative D call TRBD2 (6 bases). The germline V gene has CDR1 LGHNA and CDR2 YSLEER. The CDR3 extends over 17 amino acids. V dropped 3 bases and J dropped 6 bases, with 20 bases sitting between them.

V gene TRBV6-6 combines with J gene TRBJ2-1; no clear D. Germline CDR1 and CDR2: MNHNY and SVGAGI (reference sequence). This CDR3 region has 15 residues. V was pared by 4 bases and J by 2 bases, with 12 bases between. CDR3 nucleotide sequence: TGTGCCAGCAGTTCCGTTAGCTCCCCCTACAATGAGCAGTTCTTC. Protein: CASSSVSSPYNEQFF.

A few counts support this clone. The chain couples TRBV4-3 to TRBJ1-2; D is possibly TRBD1 (5 bases). The germline V gene has CDR1 LGHNA and CDR2 YSLEER. The CDR3 loop spans 14 amino acids. V was pared by 0 bases and J by 6 bases, with 11 bases between. As DNA, the CDR3 is TGCGCCAGCAGCCAAGATGGGCCAGGGAATGGCTACACCTTC. This encodes CASSQDGPGNGYTF.

This clone was recorded a few times. The V and J genes are TRBV5-6 and TRBJ2-5; TRBD2 aligns across 10 bases. The CDR3 is 15 residues long. Germline trimming cut 0 bases from V and 4 bases from J; bases unmatched to any gene: 3. Germline CDR1 reads SGHDT; CDR2 reads YYEEEE. The DNA for the CDR3 is TGTGCCAGCAGCTTGGAAGCGGGGGGGGTAGAGACCCAGTACTTC. Amino acids: CASSLEAGGVETQYF.

The rearrangement uses TRBV27 and TRBJ2-7, with 10 positions matching TRBD2. The CDR3 consists of 22 residues. Trimming at V came to 0 bases and at J to 4 bases, leaving 24 bases not matched to a gene. Germline values: CDR1 MNHEY, CDR2 SMNVEV (reference sequence). The DNA of the CDR3 is TGTGCCAGCAGTTTATCGATCCGCGACGGGAAAACTATGAGCGGGAGGGGGTACGAGCAGTACTTC. Its translation: CASSLSIRDGKTMSGRGYEQYF.

This chain uses TRBV7-6 with TRBJ2-3; 16 bases are shared with TRBD2. After removal of 5 bases from V and 6 bases from J, the junction contained 2 bases not matched to a gene. CDR3 length equals 15 residues. CDR1 and CDR2 from the germline V gene are SGHVS and FNYEAQ. The CDR3 sequence: CASSPGLAGGDTQYF. DNA for the CDR3: TGTGCCAGCAGCCCGGGACTAGCGGGAGGGGATACGCAGTATTTT.

V and J are TRBV19 and TRBJ2-3; D is ambiguous. CDR3 length: 13 residues. V lost 7 bases and J 0 bases, leaving 8 bases between the germline ends. CDR1 and CDR2 (germline): LNHDA, SQIVND (reference sequence). The CDR3 bases are TGTGCCAGTATAGCTACTAGCACAGATACGCAGTATTTT. Translating gives CASIATSTDTQYF.

This clone appeared a few times. The chain uses TRBV7-9 and TRBJ2-7; possibly TRBD1 for D (6 bases). Germline lookup yields CDR1 SEHNR and CDR2 FQNEAQ (reference sequence). Trimming removed 6 bases at V and 1 base at J, with 13 bases between. The CDR3 has 14 residues. CDR3 sequence (DNA): TGTGCCAGCAGTCGCAAAACAGGGTCCTACGAGCAGTACTTC. This sequence encodes CASSRKTGSYEQYF.

The V and J genes are TRBV5-6 and TRBJ2-3, with 12 positions matching TRBD2. J gave up 5 bases and V 0 bases, and 4 bases lay outside the gene matches. This CDR3 comprises 16 residues. Germline CDR1 is SGHDT and CDR2 is YYEEEE. CDR3 coding DNA: TGTGCCAGCAGCTTGGCCAAGGGACTAGCGGGAGATACGCAGTATTTT. Its protein is CASSLAKGLAGDTQYF.

J is TRBJ1-4 and V is TRBV28; 7 nucleotides line up with TRBD1. With 2 bases clipped from V and 7 bases from J, the junction kept 16 bases outside the gene matches. Per the germline V gene, CDR1 is MDHEN and CDR2 is SYDVKM. The CDR3 runs to 18 residues. The DNA of the CDR3 is TGTGCCAGCAGTTTAAAACCTCCCTTAACAGGGGCCGGTGAAAAACTGTTTTTT. Translated, it gives CASSLKPPLTGAGEKLFF.

The CDR3 spells CASSLSGRSDEQFF. CDR3 in DNA: TGTGCCAGCAGCTTAAGCGGGAGGAGCGATGAGCAGTTCTTC. The rearrangement uses TRBV11-3 and TRBJ2-1; 9 nucleotides agree with TRBD2. Losses at the gene ends were 2 bases for V and 8 bases for J; bases not matched to a gene: 4. The CDR3 extends over 14 amino acids. CDR1 and CDR2 from the germline V gene are SGHNT and YENEEA. The whole variable domain, filled in from reference TRBV11-3 and TRBJ2-1, reads EAGVVQSPRYKIIEKKQPVAFWCNPISGHNTLYWYLQNLGQGPELLIRYENEEAVDDSQLPKDRFSAERLKGVDSTLKIQPAELGDSAVYLCASSLSGRSDEQFFGPGTRLTVL.

This chain connects TRBV7-9 to TRBJ2-5, with 11 bases lining up with TRBD2. The CDR3 covers 15 residues. Germline V CDR1 and CDR2: SEHNR, FQNEAQ (reference sequence). Germline trimming cut 8 bases from V and 4 bases from J; bases unmatched to any gene: 9. CDR3 DNA sequence: TGTGCCAGCTCCCTGTCTAGCGGGAGGAGAGAGACCCAGTACTTC. This sequence encodes CASSLSSGRRETQYF.

The DNA for the CDR3 is TGCGCCAGCAGCCAAGATAGGGGGACAGGGCGCCACGAGCAGTACTTC. It is translated as CASSQDRGTGRHEQYF. This chain links TRBV4-3 with TRBJ2-7, with 9 positions matching TRBD1. This CDR3 comprises 16 residues. Trimming took 0 bases from V and 5 from J; bases not matched to a gene: 8. CDR1 and CDR2 from the germline V gene are LGHNA and YSLEER.

As for this clone: The junction does not match germline at one end; this may be a read error. Other DNA sequences of this sample code for an identical CDR3. The gene calls are TRBV4-1 and TRBJ2-1, with 10 bases identical to TRBD2. The CDR3 sequence is 20 residues long. Germline V gene lookup returns CDR1 MGHRA and CDR2 YSYEKL. The DNA of the CDR3 is TGCGCTAGCAGCCAACCGGGACTAGCGACCACCAGGGGATCCTACAATGAGCAGTTCTTC. Translated, it gives CASSQPGLATTRGSYNEQFF.

In this sample, this clone turned up a few times. The chain joins TRBV10-1 to TRBJ2-2, with D tentatively TRBD1 (7 bases). Germline values: CDR1 WNHNN, CDR2 SYGVQD (reference sequence). The ends were cut back, 8 bases at V and 5 bases at J, with 9 bases in the middle. The CDR3 contains 12 residues. CDR3: CASQGGTGELFF. The CDR3 nucleotides are TGCGCCAGCCAGGGGGGAACCGGGGAGCTGTTTTTT.

The count of this clone is one. The chain employs TRBV4-1 and TRBJ1-1; 8 bases agree with TRBD1. With V trimmed by 4 bases and J by 5 bases, 6 bases remained unmatched. This CDR3 spans 14 amino acids. Germline lookup yields CDR1 MGHRA and CDR2 YSYEKL. CDR3 in amino acids: CASSPRTGKTEAFF. The CDR3, as DNA: TGCGCCAGCAGCCCCCGGACAGGGAAAACTGAAGCTTTCTTT.

The count of this clone is one. V usage is TRBV9 and J usage is TRBJ2-3; 9 nucleotides align to TRBD2. The CDR3 contains 14 residues. V gave up 0 bases and J gave up 14 bases; unmatched junction bases: 10. Germline values: CDR1 SGDLS, CDR2 YYNGEE. CDR3 bases: TGTGCCAGCAGCGTAGGAGGGGTGCGGGAGGGGCTGTATTTT. Its translation: CASSVGGVREGLYF.

The CDR3: CASSLGGGVKETQYF. The CDR3 nucleotides read TGTGCCAGCAGCTTAGGAGGGGGGGTTAAGGAGACCCAGTACTTC. The chain joins TRBV7-7 to TRBJ2-5, with D possibly matching TRBD2 (7 bases). The germline gives CDR1 SSHAT, CDR2 FNYEAQ (reference sequence). The CDR3 runs 15 residues. The V end lost 1 base, the J end lost 5 bases, and 14 bases lay between the germline ends.

V usage is TRBV25-1 and J usage is TRBJ1-2; D possibly corresponds to TRBD1 (5 bases). The V and J ends lost 1 base and 0 bases respectively, with 15 bases between them. The germline CDR1 and CDR2 sequences are MGHDK and SYGVNS. The CDR3 runs to 17 residues. DNA of the CDR3: TGTGCCAGCAGTGAATTCGGCAGGGTAGACTCTAACTATGGCTACACCTTC. It encodes CASSEFGRVDSNYGYTF.

The gene calls are TRBV29-1 and TRBJ2-5, with 14 nucleotides matching TRBD2. The V and J ends lost 6 bases and 3 bases, in that order; junction bases with no gene match: 9. CDR3 length: 16 amino acids. Germline CDR1 SQVTM, CDR2 ANQGSEA. CDR3 loop: CSVQRTSGRREETQYF. The CDR3 DNA reads TGCAGCGTCCAAAGGACTAGCGGGAGGAGGGAAGAGACCCAGTACTTC.

The CDR3 DNA is TGTGCCAGCAGCTTGGTCCGGACAGGAATCGGTGGCTACACCTTC. Translating gives CASSLVRTGIGGYTF. V gene TRBV7-2 combines with J gene TRBJ1-2; 7 bases map to TRBD1. The V gene's germline CDR1 is SGHTA and CDR2 FQGNSA. The CDR3 spans 15 residues. V dropped 3 bases and J dropped 7; count of bases not matched to a gene: 11.

This chain joins TRBV4-2 and TRBJ2-3, with D tentatively TRBD1 (6 bases). Germline V gene lookup returns CDR1 LGHNA and CDR2 YNFKEQ. This CDR3 spans 16 amino acids. Trimming left V 1 base short and J 3 bases short, with 14 bases between. The DNA for the CDR3 is TGTGCCAGCAGCCAAGTCCAGGGGACCCCTACAGATACGCAGTATTTT. Residues: CASSQVQGTPTDTQYF.

In this sample, this clone turned up a few times. The V and J genes are TRBV10-3 and TRBJ1-2; TRBD1 matches at 10 bases. This CDR3 is 13 amino acids long. After removal of 11 bases from V and 3 bases from J, the junction contained 6 bases not matched to a gene. CDR1 is ENHRY, CDR2 SYGVKD, per germline. The CDR3 coding sequence is TGTGCCGTTGCCGGGACAGGGGACTATGGCTACACCTTC. This gives the protein CAVAGTGDYGYTF.